The rows below give T cell receptor beta chains drawn from one sample of a study of blood T cells in healthy people across ages. TCRdb reanalysed the 5' RACE reads using MiXCR and keeps one entry per CDR3 protein. The sample has 1.2 million to 1.5 million distinct CDR3 sequences, approximately 59% seen once; the top ten hold over 5.5%. Sample: blood. These receptors all stem from a man between 18 and 35 years old in good health. Each CDR3 is given with its conserved first and last residue. The D gene is left open where the match is weak. Clone size is given for some rows only: seen once, a few or many times, or a class if the clone is expanded.

size	D	V	J	CDR3	DNA
once	NA	TRBV7-2	TRBJ2-2	CASSLVGGRSGELFF	TGTGCCAGCAGCTTAGTGGGGGGTCGGAGCGGGGAGCTGTTTTTT
NA	NA	TRBV5-1	TRBJ2-4	CASSLGARAKNIQYF	TGCGCCAGCAGCTTGGGGGCCAGAGCCAAAAACATTCAGTACTTC
NA	NA	TRBV12-3/TRBV12-4	TRBJ2-1	CASSSSRDNEQFF	TGTGCCAGCAGTTCATCTAGAGACAATGAGCAGTTCTTC
NA	NA	TRBV28	TRBJ2-5	CASSPLRAGKTQYF	TGTGCCAGCAGCCCGCTCAGGGCCGGTAAGACCCAGTACTTC
NA	TRBD1	TRBV7-9	TRBJ2-7	CASGFPGDRSYEQYF	TGTGCCAGCGGCTTCCCCGGGGACAGATCTTACGAGCAGTACTTC
NA	NA	TRBV3-1	TRBJ2-7	CASSSRGETHYEQYF	TGTGCCAGCAGCTCAAGAGGCGAGACACACTACGAGCAGTACTTC
once	TRBD2	TRBV12-3/TRBV12-4	TRBJ2-3	CASSSPLGLAVDTQYF	TGTGCCAGCAGTTCCCCCCTTGGACTAGCGGTAGATACGCAGTATTTT
once	NA	TRBV7-2	TRBJ2-3	CASSAPLERDPTDMQYF	TGTGCCAGCAGCGCCCCCCTCGAACGGGACCCCACAGATATGCAGTATTTT
NA	NA	TRBV6-1	TRBJ2-5	CASSEDPSAEETQYF	TGTGCCAGCAGTGAAGATCCGAGCGCGGAGGAGACCCAGTACTTC
NA	TRBD1	TRBV28	TRBJ2-5	CASSFPTGGQETQYF	TGTGCCAGCAGTTTTCCGACAGGGGGACAAGAGACCCAGTACTTC
many	NA	TRBV20-1	TRBJ1-2	CSAIEVTGPKDGYTF	TGCAGTGCTATAGAGGTTACAGGACCCAAGGATGGCTACACCTTC
NA	NA	TRBV29-1	TRBJ2-7	CSVRQENSYEQYF	TGCAGCGTGAGACAGGAAAACTCCTACGAGCAGTACTTC
NA	TRBD2	TRBV12-3/TRBV12-4	TRBJ2-3	CASSFPQTSGGAIDTQYF	TGTGCCAGCAGTTTCCCGCAGACTAGCGGGGGGGCAATAGATACGCAGTATTTT
NA	NA	TRBV6-1	TRBJ2-1	CASSENHEQFF	TGTGCCAGCAGTGAAAACCACGAGCAGTTCTTC
NA	NA	TRBV4-3	TRBJ2-1	CASSQDHPNEQFF	TGCGCCAGCAGCCAAGATCATCCGAATGAGCAGTTCTTC
NA	TRBD1	TRBV7-7	TRBJ2-1	CASSLGASGQGASEQFF	TGTGCTAGCAGCTTAGGGGCCTCGGGACAGGGGGCGAGTGAGCAGTTCTTC
NA	NA	TRBV7-6	TRBJ2-5	CASSLAGGIGETQYF	TGTGCCAGCAGCTTAGCTGGCGGGATAGGCGAGACCCAGTACTTC
NA	NA	TRBV2	TRBJ1-5	CASVIDSNQPQHF	TGTGCCAGTGTCATAGATAGCAATCAGCCCCAGCATTTT
NA	NA	TRBV7-6	TRBJ2-1	CASSLVGGGGLYNEQFF	TGTGCCAGCAGCTTAGTTGGGGGAGGTGGATTATACAATGAGCAGTTCTTC
NA	TRBD2	TRBV4-1	TRBJ2-7	CASSQLSGGTFSYEQYF	TGCGCCAGCAGCCAACTTAGCGGGGGGACCTTCTCCTACGAGCAGTACTTC
few	TRBD2	TRBV10-3	TRBJ2-3	CAISETTSGGPLYTQYF	TGTGCCATCAGTGAGACAACTAGCGGGGGGCCCTTGTATACGCAGTATTTT
NA	NA	TRBV6-2/TRBV6-3	TRBJ2-1	CASLLRPPGPNEQFF	TGTGCCAGCCTATTGCGGCCCCCCGGCCCAAATGAGCAGTTCTTC
few	NA	TRBV6-5	TRBJ2-4	CASSFSLAKNIQYF	TGTGCCAGCAGTTTTTCCCTAGCCAAAAACATTCAGTACTTC